Presented here are 16 T cell receptor beta chains from one specimen sequenced in a study of cytomegalovirus exposure and HLA in healthy donors. 13 Jbeta primers and 60 Vbeta primers were used for the PCR. Using immunoSEQ multiplex PCR, the repertoire was profiled, and TCRdb retains in-frame clones only, with some absent. The data show approximately 82,000 clones, about 70% seen once. The sequenced material came from PBMCs. The receptor set was obtained from a woman aged 50 to 60 in good health and CMV-seropositive.

The gene calls are TRBV19 and TRBJ2-4; tentative D call: TRBD1 (6 bases). V was cut by 6 bases and J by 0 bases, with 9 bases left in between. Germline V gene sequence: CDR1 LNHDA, CDR2 SQIVND (reference sequence). The CDR3 loop spans 14 amino acids. CDR3 amino acids: CASSTGLAKNIQYF. The CDR3 DNA sequence: TGTGCCAGTAGCACAGGGCTAGCCAAAAACATTCAGTACTTC.

The DNA for the CDR3 is TGTGCCAGCAGGGTCCCGGGACAGGGCTACGAGCAGTACTTC. This gives the protein CASRVPGQGYEQYF. The V and J genes are TRBV5-6 and TRBJ2-7; 9 positions agree with TRBD1. The CDR3 covers 14 residues. Germline V CDR1 and CDR2: SGHDT, YYEEEE. After removal of 5 bases from V and 3 bases from J, the junction contained 6 bases not matched to a gene.

This sequence joins TRBV7-3 and TRBJ2-2; 7 bases map to TRBD2. CDR1 SGHTA and CDR2 FQGTGA come from the germline V gene. CDR3 size: 15 residues. J lost 7 bases, V lost 3 bases, and 8 bases had no gene match. CDR3 bases: TGTGCCAGCAGCTTCGCTACGGGAGGCGGCGGGGAGCTGTTTTTT. Protein sequence: CASSFATGGGGELFF.

The J gene is TRBJ1-1, the V gene TRBV6-5; 8 nucleotides match TRBD1. The CDR3 is 14 residues long. Germline V gene sequence: CDR1 MNHEY, CDR2 SVGAGI. Unmatched junction bases numbered 5, after V lost 7 bases and J lost 1 base. CDR3: CASTKQGGNTEAFF. In DNA form, the CDR3 reads TGTGCCAGCACCAAACAGGGGGGGAACACTGAAGCTTTCTTT.

This chain joins TRBV28 and TRBJ2-1; 7 bases fit TRBD1. V was pared by 2 bases and J by 2 bases, with 3 bases of the junction left unmatched. Germline assignment: CDR1 MDHEN and CDR2 SYDVKM. The CDR3 consists of 15 residues. CDR3 bases: TGTGCCAGCAGTTTACCGGGACAGACCTACAATGAGCAGTTCTTC. Translating it yields CASSLPGQTYNEQFF.

V gene TRBV27 combines with J gene TRBJ1-2; D unresolved. The CDR3 runs 13 residues. CDR1 is MNHEY and CDR2 is SMNVEV in the germline V gene (reference sequence). Trimming took 0 bases from V and 3 from J, leaving 5 bases between them. The CDR3 loop is CASSLSLDYGYTF. The CDR3 coding sequence is TGTGCCAGCAGTTTATCCCTCGACTATGGCTACACCTTC.

This chain links TRBV29-1 with TRBJ2-5, with D possibly TRBD1 on 6 matching bases. With the DNA end fitting TRBJ2-7 better, the J assignment may be wrong. Germline-derived CDR1 and CDR2 are SQVTM and ANQGSEA. The CDR3 totals 11 residues. The CDR3 is CSGGQSYEQYF. The CDR3 DNA follows: TGCAGCGGTGGACAGTCCTACGAGCAGTACTTC.

The CDR3 DNA reads as TGTGCCAGCTCACCACTCGCGGCTTTCGGGAACACCGGGGAGCTGTTTTTT. Amino acids: CASSPLAAFGNTGELFF. The genes are TRBV18 and TRBJ2-2; D ambiguous. Trimming removed 1 base at V and 1 base at J, with 13 bases between. This CDR3 spans 17 amino acids. In germline, CDR1 is KGHSH, CDR2 LQKENI.

The V and J genes are TRBV19 and TRBJ1-4; D uncertain. The CDR3 has 15 amino acids. Trimming shortened V by 3 bases and J by 0 bases, and 8 bases separated the two germline ends. The germline CDR1 and CDR2 sequences are LNHDA and SQIVND (reference sequence). The CDR3 nucleotides are TGTGCCAGTAGTATCGCGGGGACAACTAATGAAAAACTGTTTTTT. This sequence encodes CASSIAGTTNEKLFF.

This clone was seen only once. The V gene is TRBV25-1, the J gene TRBJ2-7, with D possibly matching TRBD2 (5 bases). CDR3 length: 15 residues. The germline V gene has CDR1 MGHDK and CDR2 SYGVNS. V was clipped by 6 bases and J by 3 bases, with 18 bases between them. CDR3 sequence reads: CASRGFSSRNYEQYF. Here the CDR3 DNA reads TGTGCCAGCAGGGGTTTTTCTAGCCGAAACTACGAGCAGTACTTC.

CDR3 sequence: CASSEGLAINTGELFF. In DNA, the CDR3 is TGTGCCAGCAGTGAAGGGCTAGCGATAAACACCGGGGAGCTGTTTTTT. The chain is built from TRBV2 and TRBJ2-2; a weak D match, TRBD2 (6 bases). CDR1 and CDR2 from the germline V gene are SNHLY and FYNNEI. The CDR3 covers 16 residues. Between the trimmed V and J ends, which lost 1 base and 2 bases, there was a span of 11 bases.

This chain connects TRBV2 to TRBJ2-1, with 11 bases aligning to TRBD2. This CDR3 spans 16 amino acids. Germline CDR1 SNHLY, CDR2 FYNNEI. V gave up 4 bases and J gave up 5 bases; unmatched junction bases: 7. CDR3 coding DNA: TGTGCCAGCAGTGGCCCCTCTAGCGGGAGGAACAATGAGCAGTTCTTC. The encoded protein is CASSGPSSGRNNEQFF. The variable domain in full, completed from reference TRBV2 and TRBJ2-1, reads EPEVTQTPSHQVTQMGQEVILRCVPISNHLYFYWYRQILGQKVEFLVSFYNNEISEKSEIFDDQFSVERPDGSNFTLKIRSTKLEDSAMYFCASSGPSSGRNNEQFFGPGTRLTVL.

V usage is TRBV2 and J usage is TRBJ2-7; 10 bases are shared with TRBD1. Germline lookup yields CDR1 SNHLY and CDR2 FYNNEI. V lost 2 bases and J lost 6; bases outside the gene matches: 16. The CDR3 is made up of 18 amino acids. CDR3 sequence reads: CASSEPGRGQGPLGEQYF. CDR3 sequence (DNA): TGTGCCAGCAGTGAACCAGGGAGGGGACAGGGGCCTCTTGGCGAGCAGTACTTC.

The chain links TRBV30 to TRBJ1-3; no definite D call. Germline loops: CDR1 GTSNPN, CDR2 SVGIG (reference sequence). The V end lost 5 bases, the J end lost 4 bases, and 6 bases lay between the germline ends. The CDR3 has 11 amino acids. Written as DNA, the CDR3 is TGTGCCTGGGGCATAGGAAACACCATATATTTT. Protein sequence: CAWGIGNTIYF.

This clone showed up many times. This rearrangement joins TRBV10-2 to TRBJ2-7, with D perhaps TRBD2 (6 bases). The CDR3 runs to 14 residues. Trimming shortened V by 3 bases and J by 4 bases, and 13 bases separated the two germline ends. The germline gives CDR1 WSHSY, CDR2 SAAADI. CDR3 residues: CASSEGWGEYEQYF. The CDR3 DNA reads as TGCGCCAGCAGTGAAGGCTGGGGGGAATACGAGCAGTACTTC.

This clone was seen only once. V gene TRBV30 combines with J gene TRBJ1-3; D is undetermined. Deletions cut 8 bases from V and 4 bases from J, with 12 bases between. The CDR3 totals 12 residues. Germline CDR1 reads GTSNPN; CDR2 reads SVGIG (reference sequence). The CDR3 bases are TGTGCCGGGTCAGTCGGGGGAAACACCATATATTTT. This gives the protein CAGSVGGNTIYF.